The present entry profiles one T cell receptor beta chain with its context. This sample stems from a study of glioma-infiltrating T cells after dendritic cell vaccination. The CDR3 totals 20 residues. CDR1 is SGHVS, CDR2 FQNEAQ, per germline. V was pared by 2 bases and J by 0 bases, with 13 bases of the junction left unmatched. Time point defined: after dendritic cell vaccination, including at tumor progression/relapse. The method was immunoSEQ multiplex PCR; TCRdb's version includes in-frame clones alone and lacks a portion of them. The sample includes about 65,000 clones, 86% seen only once; the top ten take around 10%.

This rearrangement joins TRBV7-8 to TRBJ2-5; 12 bases fit TRBD2. Sequenced here: blood, sampled after dendritic cell vaccination. The receptor was isolated from a human donor with glioblastoma. In nucleotides, the CDR3 is TGTGCCAGCAGCTTAAGGATTCTCGTCGGGACTAGCGGGTACCAAGAGACCCAGTACTTC. It codes for CASSLRILVGTSGYQETQYF.